A single sample is the source of the 10 T cell receptor beta chains below, sequenced in a study of T cells in localized non-small cell lung cancer. Clones were sequenced by immunoSEQ multiplex PCR, and TCRdb holds only the in-frame ones, with some missing. In the table there are about 46,000 clones, under 90% of which are singletons. Sample: peripheral blood mononuclear cells, taken before any cancer treatment. These TCRs come from a man aged 40 to 75 with stage III lung adenocarcinoma.

This chain joins TRBV29-1 and TRBJ2-3, with TRBD1 matching 12 bases. The CDR3 contains 14 residues. Trimming at V came to 7 bases and at J to 4 bases, leaving 6 bases not matched to a gene. From germline, CDR1 is SQVTM and CDR2 ANQGSEA. The CDR3, as DNA: TGCAGCGCTGCCGGGACAGGGGGCGCAGATACGCAGTATTTT. This sequence encodes CSAAGTGGADTQYF.

The J gene is TRBJ1-5, the V gene TRBV7-6; D unresolved. The V end lost 4 bases, the J end lost 5 bases, and 9 bases lay between the germline ends. There are 13 residues in the CDR3. Germline CDR1 reads SGHVS; CDR2 reads FNYEAQ. CDR3 DNA sequence: TGTGCCAGCAGCTCCCTGGACTATCAGCCCCAGCATTTT. This gives the protein CASSSLDYQPQHF.

This clone was seen ten or more times. The chain combines TRBV7-6 with TRBJ2-7; D is unclear. Trimming pared 5 bases from V and 6 bases from J, leaving 8 bases between. The V gene's germline CDR1 is SGHVS and CDR2 FNYEAQ. The CDR3 spans 11 residues. CDR3 region: CASSQAGEQYF. CDR3 in DNA: TGTGCCAGCAGCCAAGCAGGCGAGCAGTACTTC. The whole variable domain, filled in from reference TRBV7-6 and TRBJ2-7, reads GAGVSQSPRYKVTKRGQDVALRCDPISGHVSLYWYRQALGQGPEFLTYFNYEAQQDKSGLPNDRFSAERPEGSISTLTIQRTEQRDSAMYRCASSQAGEQYFGPGTRLTVT.

The chain uses TRBV30 and TRBJ1-1; the D gene is possibly TRBD1 (6 bases). The CDR3 sequence is 17 residues long. Germline V gives CDR1 GTSNPN, CDR2 SVGIG (reference sequence). V dropped 2 bases and J dropped 0 bases, with 19 bases sitting between them. The CDR3 sequence: CAWSNGQWGSLNTEAFF. The CDR3 DNA reads as TGTGCCTGGAGTAATGGACAGTGGGGTAGTCTGAACACTGAAGCTTTCTTT.

The gene calls are TRBV18 and TRBJ1-1, with D maybe TRBD1 (5 bases). The V end was cut by 6 bases, the J end by 1 base, with 9 bases between. There are 13 residues in the CDR3. Germline assignment: CDR1 KGHSH and CDR2 LQKENI. This chain's CDR3 is CASSDGGNTEAFF. The CDR3, as DNA: TGTGCCAGCTCCGACGGGGGGAACACTGAAGCTTTCTTT.

In this sample, this clone turned up a few times. This chain connects TRBV27 to TRBJ2-3, with TRBD2 identical over 14 bases. Germline V gene data show CDR1 as MNHEY and CDR2 as SMNVEV (reference sequence). With 10 bases clipped from V and 7 bases from J, the junction kept 13 bases outside the gene matches. There are 16 residues in the CDR3. The DNA of the CDR3 is TGTGCCATCGCAACCTGGACTAGCGGGGGGAGGAATACGCAGTATTTT. It encodes CAIATWTSGGRNTQYF.

The chain is built from TRBV5-1 and TRBJ2-5; TRBD2 matches at 11 bases. The germline gives CDR1 SGHRS, CDR2 YFSETQ. The CDR3 is 16 residues long. Germline trimming cut 0 bases from V and 5 bases from J; bases unmatched to any gene: 6. CDR3 sequence: CASSLVLAGAGETQYF. In DNA form, the CDR3 reads TGCGCCAGCAGCTTGGTACTAGCGGGGGCCGGGGAGACCCAGTACTTC. Full variable domain (outside the CDR3, taken from reference TRBV5-1 and TRBJ2-5): KAGVTQTPRYLIKTRGQQVTLSCSPISGHRSVSWYQQTPGQGLQFLFEYFSETQRNKGNFPGRFSGRQFSNSRSEMNVSTLELGDSALYLCASSLVLAGAGETQYFGPGTRLLVL.

This rearrangement joins TRBV18 to TRBJ2-1; TRBD2 is a possible D gene (5 bases). The CDR3 sequence is 12 residues long. Germline V gives CDR1 KGHSH, CDR2 LQKENI. Trimming took off 3 bases at V and 9 bases at J, with 9 bases between the two ends. In DNA form, the CDR3 reads TGTGCCAGCTCACCCCCGGAGGTTGAGCAGTTCTTC. This gives the protein CASSPPEVEQFF.

The J gene is TRBJ2-5, the V gene TRBV10-1; TRBD2 might be the D (6 bases). The V end lost 2 bases, the J end lost 1 base, and 8 bases lay between the germline ends. The CDR3 consists of 14 residues. Germline-derived CDR1 and CDR2 are WNHNN and SYGVQD (reference sequence). CDR3 sequence reads: CASSEGTFQETQYF. In DNA form, the CDR3 reads TGCGCCAGCAGTGAGGGGACTTTCCAAGAGACCCAGTACTTC.

The rearrangement joins TRBV9 to TRBJ2-3; 12 bases fit TRBD2. Trimming at V came to 4 bases and at J to 2 bases, leaving 8 bases not matched to a gene. This CDR3 has 17 amino acids. The germline V gene encodes CDR1 SGDLS and CDR2 YYNGEE. The CDR3 DNA follows: TGTGCCAGCAGCCTCGGACTAGCGGGGCGCTTCACAGATACGCAGTATTTT. Translated, it gives CASSLGLAGRFTDTQYF.